The source of this TCR beta chain is a study of blood T cell repertoires in COVID-19. Study in general: Whether acute or convalescent, the COVID-19 samples came from the United States, Italy and Spain. Nucleic acid was either cDNA or gDNA, and it came from T cells, B-cell-depleted T cells, or PBMCs.

Original processing notes: How many nucleated cells were present was estimated from reference gene primer amplification. Data came from immunoSEQ multiplex PCR; TCRdb stores just in-frame clones and leaves some out. The V and J calls and the clone size are those of that table, but D and trimming were determined from the DNA. The table includes about 35,000 clones, around 87% detected once. The V gene's germline CDR1 is SQVTM and CDR2 ANQGSEA. The CDR3 has 12 amino acids. Trimming pared 3 bases from V and 3 bases from J, leaving 7 bases between. Source material: peripheral blood. This receptor was identified in a human donor in a cohort sampled during active COVID-19. The chain couples TRBV29-1 to TRBJ2-3, with D perhaps matching TRBD2 (6 bases). CDR3 nucleotide sequence: TGCAGCGTTGACCGGGGGACAGATACGCAGTATTTT. Translated: CSVDRGTDTQYF.